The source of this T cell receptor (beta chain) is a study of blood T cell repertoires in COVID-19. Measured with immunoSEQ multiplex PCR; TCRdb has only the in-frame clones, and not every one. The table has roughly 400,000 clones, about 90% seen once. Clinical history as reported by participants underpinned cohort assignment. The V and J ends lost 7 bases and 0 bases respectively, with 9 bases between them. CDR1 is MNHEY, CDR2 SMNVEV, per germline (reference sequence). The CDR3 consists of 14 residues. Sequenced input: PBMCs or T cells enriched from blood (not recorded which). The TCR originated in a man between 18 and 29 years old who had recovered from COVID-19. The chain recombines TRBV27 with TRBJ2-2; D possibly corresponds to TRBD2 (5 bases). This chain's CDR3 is CASKKDSNTGELFF. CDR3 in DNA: TGTGCCAGCAAGAAGGACTCGAACACCGGGGAGCTGTTTTTT.